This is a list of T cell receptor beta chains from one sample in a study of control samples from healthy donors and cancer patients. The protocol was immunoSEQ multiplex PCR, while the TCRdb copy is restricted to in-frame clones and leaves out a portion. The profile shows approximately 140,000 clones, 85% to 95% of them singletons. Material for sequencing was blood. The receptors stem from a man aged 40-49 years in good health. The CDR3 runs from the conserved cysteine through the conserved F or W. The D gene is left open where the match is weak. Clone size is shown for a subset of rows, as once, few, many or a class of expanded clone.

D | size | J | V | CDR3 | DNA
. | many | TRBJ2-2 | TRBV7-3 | CASSLGGGRTGELFF | TGTGCCAGCAGCCTCGGTGGGGGAAGAACCGGGGAGCTGTTTTTT
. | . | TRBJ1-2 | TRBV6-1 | CASSETYEGIGYTF | TGTGCCAGCAGTGAGACGTATGAGGGAATTGGCTACACCTTC
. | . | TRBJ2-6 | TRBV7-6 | CASSLLGRGLSGANVLTF | TGTGCCAGCAGCTTACTAGGCAGGGGACTCTCTGGGGCCAACGTCCTGACTTTC
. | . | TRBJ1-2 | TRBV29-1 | CSVEHPAGYTF | TGCAGCGTTGAACACCCAGCGGGCTACACCTTC
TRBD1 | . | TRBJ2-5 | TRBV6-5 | CASKGPHRGETQYF | TGTGCCAGCAAAGGTCCCCACAGGGGCGAGACCCAGTACTTC
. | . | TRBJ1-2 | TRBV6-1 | CASSENQLSVYGYTF | TGTGCCAGCAGTGAAAACCAGCTTTCTGTTTACGGCTACACCTTC
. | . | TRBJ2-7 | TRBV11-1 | CASSPARVGAYEQYF | TGTGCCAGCAGCCCCGCGAGGGTCGGGGCCTACGAGCAGTACTTC
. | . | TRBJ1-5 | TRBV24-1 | CATSDYYSLQPQHF | TGTGCCACCAGTGATTATTACAGCCTTCAGCCCCAGCATTTT
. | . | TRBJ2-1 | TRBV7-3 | CASGGFYNEQFF | TGTGCCAGCGGGGGTTTCTACAATGAGCAGTTCTTC
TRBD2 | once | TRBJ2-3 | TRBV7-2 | CASRPKGGGAALGTQYF | TGTGCCAGCAGACCGAAGGGCGGGGGGGCCGCCCTTGGGACGCAGTATTTT
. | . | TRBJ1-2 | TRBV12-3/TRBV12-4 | CASSPRGVYGYTF | TGTGCCAGCAGCCCCCGGGGGGTGTATGGCTACACCTTC
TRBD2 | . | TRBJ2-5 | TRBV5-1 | CASSLSGSEETQYF | TGCGCCAGCAGCCTTAGCGGGAGTGAGGAGACCCAGTACTTC
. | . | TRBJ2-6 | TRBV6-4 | CASSDRVGANVLTF | TGTGCCAGCAGTGACAGGGTTGGGGCCAACGTCCTGACTTTC
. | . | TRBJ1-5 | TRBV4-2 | CASSQDVWINNQPQHF | TGTGCCAGCAGCCAAGACGTATGGATTAACAATCAGCCCCAGCATTTT
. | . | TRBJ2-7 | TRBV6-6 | CASSYSTSYEQYF | TGTGCCAGCAGTTACTCCACAAGCTACGAGCAGTACTTC
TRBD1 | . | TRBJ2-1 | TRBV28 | CASSRLQTGKASYNEQFF | TGTGCCAGCAGCCGACTCCAGACAGGGAAGGCCTCCTACAATGAGCAGTTCTTC
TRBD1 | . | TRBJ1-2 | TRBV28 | CASSPGQGNYGYTF | TGTGCCAGCAGTCCGGGACAGGGAAACTATGGCTACACCTTC
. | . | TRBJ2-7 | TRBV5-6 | CASSLGDSEQYF | TGTGCCAGCAGCTTGGGGGACTCGGAGCAGTACTTC
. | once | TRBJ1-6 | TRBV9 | CASSVREYSPLHF | TGTGCCAGCAGCGTTCGGGAATATTCACCCCTCCACTTT
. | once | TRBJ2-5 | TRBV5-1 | CASSLEGGGETQYF | TGCGCCAGCAGCTTGGAGGGGGGCGGAGAGACCCAGTACTTC
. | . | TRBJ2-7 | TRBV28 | CASSSTHRVIPSYEQYF | TGTGCCAGCAGTTCCACCCACAGGGTAATTCCCTCCTACGAGCAGTACTTC
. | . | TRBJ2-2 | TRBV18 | CASSPGGNTGELFF | TGTGCCAGCTCACCCGGGGGGAACACCGGGGAGCTGTTTTTT
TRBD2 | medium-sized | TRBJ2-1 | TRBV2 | CASSDGGAHNEQFF | TGTGCCAGCAGTGACGGGGGGGCCCACAATGAGCAGTTCTTC
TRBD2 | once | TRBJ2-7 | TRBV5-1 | CASSLTSGSSYEQYF | TGCGCCAGCAGCTTGACTAGCGGGAGCTCCTACGAGCAGTACTTC
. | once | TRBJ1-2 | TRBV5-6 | CASSLGGAYGYTF | TGTGCCAGCAGCTTAGGGGGGGCCTATGGCTACACCTTC
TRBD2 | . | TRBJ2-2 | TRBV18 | CASSPLPGLAEGSTGELFF | TGTGCCAGCTCACCGCTCCCGGGACTAGCGGAGGGTTCCACCGGGGAGCTGTTTTTT
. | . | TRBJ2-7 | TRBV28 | CASRSGGWYEQYF | TGTGCCAGCAGGAGTGGCGGGTGGTACGAGCAGTACTTC
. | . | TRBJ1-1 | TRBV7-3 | CASSFRGGNTEAFF | TGTGCCAGCAGCTTTCGGGGCGGGAACACTGAAGCTTTCTTT
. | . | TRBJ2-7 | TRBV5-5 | CASSLVGLSSYEQYF | TGTGCCAGCAGCTTGGTCGGATTGAGCTCCTACGAGCAGTACTTC
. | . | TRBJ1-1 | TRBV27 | CASRRDGYWNTEAFF | TGTGCCAGCAGGCGGGACGGGTACTGGAACACTGAAGCTTTCTTT
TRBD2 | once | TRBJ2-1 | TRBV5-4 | CASSRGLATSYNEQFF | TGTGCCAGCAGCCGAGGACTAGCCACCTCCTACAATGAGCAGTTCTTC
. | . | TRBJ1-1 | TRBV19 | CASSIGDQGEAFF | TGTGCCAGTAGTATCGGGGACCAGGGTGAAGCTTTCTTT
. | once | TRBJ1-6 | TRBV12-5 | CASQGPPQSPLHF | TGTGCTAGCCAGGGACCCCCGCAATCACCCCTCCACTTT
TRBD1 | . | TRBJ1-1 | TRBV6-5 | CASSQRDSLNTEAFF | TGTGCCAGCAGTCAGCGGGACAGCCTGAACACTGAAGCTTTCTTT
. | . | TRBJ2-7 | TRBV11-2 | CASSSLRRLTYEQYF | TGTGCCAGCAGCTCACTCAGGAGACTTACCTACGAGCAGTACTTC
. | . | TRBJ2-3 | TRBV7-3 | CASSSSAAQYF | TGTGCCAGCAGCTCTAGCGCCGCGCAGTATTTT
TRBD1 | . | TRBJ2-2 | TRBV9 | CASSADRGLTGELFF | TGTGCCAGCAGCGCGGACAGGGGGTTGACCGGGGAGCTGTTTTTT
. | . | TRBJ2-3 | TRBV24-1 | CATSETPGDTQYF | TGTGCCACCAGTGAAACACCAGGGGATACGCAGTATTTT
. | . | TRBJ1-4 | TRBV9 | CASSVDYGAEKLFF | TGTGCCAGCAGCGTAGATTACGGAGCTGAAAAACTGTTTTTT
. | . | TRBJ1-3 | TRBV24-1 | CATSDGMVGGSGNTIYF | TGTGCCACCAGTGATGGGATGGTGGGGGGCTCTGGAAACACCATATATTTT
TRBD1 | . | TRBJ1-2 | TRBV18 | CASSRGQGASGYTF | TGTGCCAGCTCACGGGGACAGGGGGCATCGGGCTACACCTTC
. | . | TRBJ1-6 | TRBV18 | CASSSGSSYNSPLHF | TGTGCCAGCTCATCTGGGAGCTCCTATAATTCACCCCTCCACTTT
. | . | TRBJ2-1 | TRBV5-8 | CASSLRRHEQFF | TGTGCCAGCAGCTTACGGCGGCATGAGCAGTTCTTC
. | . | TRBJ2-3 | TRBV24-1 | CATSVGNPGRDTQYF | TGTGCCACCAGTGTGGGGAACCCAGGGAGAGATACGCAGTATTTT
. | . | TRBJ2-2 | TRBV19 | CASSRPGSGVTGELFF | TGTGCCAGTAGCCGTCCGGGCAGTGGGGTCACCGGGGAGCTGTTTTTT
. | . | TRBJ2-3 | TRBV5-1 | CASSLVGTTDTQYF | TGCGCCAGCAGCTTGGTCGGAACCACAGATACGCAGTATTTT
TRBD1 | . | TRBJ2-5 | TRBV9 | CASSVLGTGGEKETQYF | TGTGCCAGCAGCGTTCTAGGGACAGGGGGCGAAAAAGAGACCCAGTACTTC
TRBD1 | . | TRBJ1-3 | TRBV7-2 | CASSLTGTGFSGNTIYF | TGTGCCAGCAGCTTAACCGGGACAGGGTTTTCTGGAAACACCATATATTTT
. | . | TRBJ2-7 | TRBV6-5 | CASRLVPGQVGEQYF | TGTGCCAGCAGACTAGTCCCGGGACAAGTTGGCGAGCAGTACTTC
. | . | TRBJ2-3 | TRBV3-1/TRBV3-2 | CASSQDRRDSGQKGNSTDTQYF | TGTGCCAGCAGCCAAGATCGGCGAGATTCCGGGCAAAAGGGAAATAGCACAGATACGCAGTATTTT
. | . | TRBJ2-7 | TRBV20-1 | CSAGPNYEQYF | TGCAGTGCGGGACCAAACTACGAGCAGTACTTC
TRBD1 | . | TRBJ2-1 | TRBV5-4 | CASSLEWGTAGEQFF | TGTGCCAGCAGCTTGGAATGGGGGACAGCCGGTGAGCAGTTCTTC
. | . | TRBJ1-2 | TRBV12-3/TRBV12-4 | CASGRGNYGYTF | TGTGCCAGCGGTCGGGGGAACTATGGCTACACCTTC
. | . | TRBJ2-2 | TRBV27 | CASSSSSIPGELFF | TGTGCCAGCAGTTCGTCGTCAATCCCCGGGGAGCTGTTTTTT